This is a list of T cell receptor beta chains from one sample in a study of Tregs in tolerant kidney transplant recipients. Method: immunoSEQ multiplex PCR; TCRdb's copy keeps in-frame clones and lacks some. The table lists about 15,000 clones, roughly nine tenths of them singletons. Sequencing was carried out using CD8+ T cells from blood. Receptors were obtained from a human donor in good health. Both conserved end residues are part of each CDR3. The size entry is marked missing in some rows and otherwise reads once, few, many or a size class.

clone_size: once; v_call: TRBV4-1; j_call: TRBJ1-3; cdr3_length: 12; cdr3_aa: CASSQAGGTIYF
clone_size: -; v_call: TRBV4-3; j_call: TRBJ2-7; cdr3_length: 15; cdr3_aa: CASSLLAGGSYEQYF
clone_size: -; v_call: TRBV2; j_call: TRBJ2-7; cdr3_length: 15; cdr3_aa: CASSGGSGSSYEQYF
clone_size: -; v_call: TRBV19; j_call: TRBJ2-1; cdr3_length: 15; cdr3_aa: CATKEETSSYNEQFF
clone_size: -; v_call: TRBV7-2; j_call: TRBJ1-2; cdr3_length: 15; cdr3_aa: CASSSDRGLRYGYTF
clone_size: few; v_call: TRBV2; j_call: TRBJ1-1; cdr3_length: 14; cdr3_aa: CASSRGGMNTEAFF
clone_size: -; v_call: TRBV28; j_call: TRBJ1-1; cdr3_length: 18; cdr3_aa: CASSFCWNPHCMNTEAFF
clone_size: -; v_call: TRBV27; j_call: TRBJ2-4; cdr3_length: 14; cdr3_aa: CASSPTDDKNIQYF
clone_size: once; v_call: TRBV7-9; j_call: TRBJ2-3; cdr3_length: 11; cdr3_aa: CASSPGGTQYF
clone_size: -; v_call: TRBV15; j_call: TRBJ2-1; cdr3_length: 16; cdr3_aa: CATSSNRDGSYNEQFF
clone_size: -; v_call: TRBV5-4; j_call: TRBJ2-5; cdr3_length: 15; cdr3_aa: CASSLPRDRGETQYF
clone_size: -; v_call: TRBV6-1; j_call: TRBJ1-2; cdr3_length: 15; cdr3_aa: CASSEGGGAGYGYTF
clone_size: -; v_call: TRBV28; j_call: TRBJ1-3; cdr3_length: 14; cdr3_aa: CASGVDTRGNTIYF
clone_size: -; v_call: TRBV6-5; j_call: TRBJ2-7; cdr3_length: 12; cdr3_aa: CASSPSGYEQYF
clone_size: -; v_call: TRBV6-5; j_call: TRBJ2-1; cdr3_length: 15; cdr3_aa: CASSYSSFLPNEQFF